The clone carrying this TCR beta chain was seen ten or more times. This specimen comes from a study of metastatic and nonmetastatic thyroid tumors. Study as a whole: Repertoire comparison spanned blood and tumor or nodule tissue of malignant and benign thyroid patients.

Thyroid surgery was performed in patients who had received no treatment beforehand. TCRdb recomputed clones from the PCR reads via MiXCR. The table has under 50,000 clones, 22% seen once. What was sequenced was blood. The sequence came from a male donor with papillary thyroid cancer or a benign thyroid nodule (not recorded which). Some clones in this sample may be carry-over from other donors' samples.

The CDR3 loop reads CASSETVLAYNEQFF. For the CDR3, the DNA is TGTGCCAGCAGTGAGACAGTCCTAGCCTACAATGAGCAGTTCTTC. The chain is built from TRBV6-4 and TRBJ2-1, with a tentative D call TRBD1 (5 bases). The germline gives CDR1 MRHNA, CDR2 SNTAGT. With 3 bases removed from V and 2 bases from J, the gap between germline ends came to 11 bases. The CDR3 extends over 15 amino acids.